The source of this TCR beta chain is a study of radiotherapy plus CTLA-4 blockade in lung cancer. On the study more broadly: Objective responses occurred in 18% of patients; 25% to 40% had disease control.

Turning to this clone: Its antigen remains unknown.

Study-wide results and caveats: Interferon-beta, together with early blood T cell clone dynamics, reportedly best predicted response.

CDR1 and CDR2 from the germline V gene are MNHEY and SMNVEV (reference sequence). Trimming at V came to 3 bases and at J to 4 bases, leaving 4 bases not matched to a gene. The CDR3 is made up of 14 amino acids. Data came from immunoSEQ multiplex PCR; TCRdb stores just in-frame clones and leaves some out. The repertoire includes more than 100,000 clones, about 87% of them detected once, and approximately 7% sits in the top ten. The input for sequencing was peripheral blood, taken from a patient treated with radiotherapy plus ipilimumab. The chain employs TRBV27 and TRBJ1-1; 8 bases align to TRBD1. The clonotype comes from a human donor with non-small cell lung cancer that progressed on radiotherapy plus ipilimumab. The CDR3 region is CASSFGRGPTEAFF. CDR3 DNA: TGTGCCAGCAGTTTCGGCAGGGGGCCCACTGAAGCTTTCTTT.